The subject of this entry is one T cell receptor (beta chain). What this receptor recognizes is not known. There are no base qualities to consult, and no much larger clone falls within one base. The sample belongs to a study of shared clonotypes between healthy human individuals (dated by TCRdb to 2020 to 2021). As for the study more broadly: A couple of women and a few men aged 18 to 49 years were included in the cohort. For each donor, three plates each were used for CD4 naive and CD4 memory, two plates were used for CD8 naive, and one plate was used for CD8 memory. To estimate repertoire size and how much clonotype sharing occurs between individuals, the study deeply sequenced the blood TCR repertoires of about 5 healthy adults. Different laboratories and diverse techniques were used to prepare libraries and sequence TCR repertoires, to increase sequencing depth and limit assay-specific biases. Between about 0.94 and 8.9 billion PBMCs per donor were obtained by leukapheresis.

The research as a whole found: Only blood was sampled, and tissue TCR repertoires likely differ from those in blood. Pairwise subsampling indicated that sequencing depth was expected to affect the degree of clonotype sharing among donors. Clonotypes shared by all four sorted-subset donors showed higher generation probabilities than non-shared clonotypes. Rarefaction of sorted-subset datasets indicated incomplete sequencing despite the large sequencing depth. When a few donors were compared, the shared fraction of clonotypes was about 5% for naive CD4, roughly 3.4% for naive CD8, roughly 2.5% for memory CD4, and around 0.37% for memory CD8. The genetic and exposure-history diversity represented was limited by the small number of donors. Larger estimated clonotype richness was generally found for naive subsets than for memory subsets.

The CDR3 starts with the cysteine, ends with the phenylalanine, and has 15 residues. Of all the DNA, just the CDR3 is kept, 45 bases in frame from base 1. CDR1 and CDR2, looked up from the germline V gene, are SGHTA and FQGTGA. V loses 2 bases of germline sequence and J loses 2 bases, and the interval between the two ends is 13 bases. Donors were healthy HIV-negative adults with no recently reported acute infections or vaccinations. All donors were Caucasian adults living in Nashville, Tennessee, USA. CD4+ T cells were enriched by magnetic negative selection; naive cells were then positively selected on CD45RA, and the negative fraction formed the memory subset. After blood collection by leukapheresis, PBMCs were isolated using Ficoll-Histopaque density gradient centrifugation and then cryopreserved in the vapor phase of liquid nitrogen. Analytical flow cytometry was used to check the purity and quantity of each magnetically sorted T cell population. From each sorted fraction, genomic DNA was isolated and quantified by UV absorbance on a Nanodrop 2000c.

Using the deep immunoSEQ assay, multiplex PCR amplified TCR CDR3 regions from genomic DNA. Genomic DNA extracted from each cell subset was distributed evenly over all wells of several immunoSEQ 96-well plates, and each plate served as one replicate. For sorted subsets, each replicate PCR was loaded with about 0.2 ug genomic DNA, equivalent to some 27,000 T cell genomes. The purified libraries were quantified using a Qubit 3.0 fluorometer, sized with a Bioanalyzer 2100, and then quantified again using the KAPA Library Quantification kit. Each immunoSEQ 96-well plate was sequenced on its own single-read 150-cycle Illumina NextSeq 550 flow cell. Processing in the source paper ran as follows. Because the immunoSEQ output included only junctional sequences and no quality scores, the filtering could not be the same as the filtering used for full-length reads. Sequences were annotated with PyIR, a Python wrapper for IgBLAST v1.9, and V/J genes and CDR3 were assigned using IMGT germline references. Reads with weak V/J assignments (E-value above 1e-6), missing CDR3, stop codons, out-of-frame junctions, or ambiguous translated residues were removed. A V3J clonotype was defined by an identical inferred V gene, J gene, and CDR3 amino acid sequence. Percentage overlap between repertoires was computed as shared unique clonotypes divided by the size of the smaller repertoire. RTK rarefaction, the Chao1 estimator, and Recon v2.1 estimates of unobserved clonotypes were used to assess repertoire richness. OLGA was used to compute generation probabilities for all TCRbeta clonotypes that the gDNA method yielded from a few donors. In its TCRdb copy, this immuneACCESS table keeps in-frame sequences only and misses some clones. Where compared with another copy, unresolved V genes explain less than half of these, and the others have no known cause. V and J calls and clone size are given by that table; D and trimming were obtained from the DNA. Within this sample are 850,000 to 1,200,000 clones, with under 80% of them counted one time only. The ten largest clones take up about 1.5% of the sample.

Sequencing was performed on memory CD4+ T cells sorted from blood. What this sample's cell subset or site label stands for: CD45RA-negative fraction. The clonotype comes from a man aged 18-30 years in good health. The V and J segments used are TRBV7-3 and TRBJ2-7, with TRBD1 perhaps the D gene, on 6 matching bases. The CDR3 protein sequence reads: CASSLSGAPTYEQYF. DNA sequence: TGTGCCAGCAGCTTATCAGGGGCGCCAACCTACGAGCAGTACTTC.